Below are 21 T cell receptor beta chains sequenced from a single sample in a study of chemoradiotherapy in HPV16-positive cancers. Libraries were prepared by immunoSEQ multiplex PCR; TCRdb keeps only in-frame clonotypes and omits some of them. The repertoire consists of approximately 52,000 clones, with about nine tenths occurring once and the leading ten covering approximately 3.5%. Sequenced here: blood, sampled from a patient who underwent chemoradiotherapy. The receptors were sampled from a human donor with HPV-associated anogenital cancer.

The gene calls are TRBV5-1 and TRBJ1-2; 8 nucleotides agree with TRBD1. The CDR3 runs 16 residues. The J segment lost 6 bases and the V segment lost 2 bases, leaving 12 bases of the junction unmatched. Germline-derived CDR1 and CDR2 are SGHRS and YFSETQ. CDR3 residues: CASSLKPDRGRNGYTF. The CDR3, as DNA: TGCGCCAGCAGCTTAAAACCCGACAGGGGCAGGAATGGCTACACCTTC.

The rearrangement uses TRBV6-1 and TRBJ2-4, with 8 positions matching TRBD1. The germline V gene has CDR1 MNHNS and CDR2 SASEGT. The CDR3 extends over 21 amino acids. Losses at the gene ends were 2 bases for V and 0 bases for J; bases not matched to a gene: 18. The CDR3 here is CASSEPRGQARLLLAKNIQYF. CDR3 coding DNA: TGTGCCAGCAGTGAACCCCGGGGACAGGCTCGGCTCCTTCTAGCCAAAAACATTCAGTACTTC.

CDR3: CASGWRSGELFF. CDR3 coding DNA: TGTGCTAGTGGTTGGCGATCCGGGGAGCTGTTTTTT. The chain employs TRBV12-5 and TRBJ2-2; D ambiguous. Trimming shortened V by 4 bases and J by 6 bases, and 6 bases separated the two germline ends. CDR1 and CDR2 from the germline V gene are LGHNT and FRNRAP. There are 12 residues in the CDR3.

The chain combines TRBV6-5 with TRBJ2-7; D remains unclear. This CDR3 region has 13 residues. Germline loops: CDR1 MNHEY, CDR2 SVGAGI. Trimming took off 7 bases at V and 0 bases at J, with 10 bases between the two ends. The CDR3 DNA is TGTGCCAGCAAAAAGGACCACTCCTACGAGCAGTACTTC. This translates into CASKKDHSYEQYF.

V usage is TRBV6-1 and J usage is TRBJ2-2; D gene unclear. The CDR3 extends over 13 amino acids. CDR1 is MNHNS and CDR2 is SASEGT in the germline V gene. V dropped 4 bases and J dropped 6 bases, with 9 bases sitting between them. CDR3 sequence (DNA): TGTGCCAGCAGTGTTCCAGACCCCGGGGAGCTGTTTTTT. It encodes CASSVPDPGELFF.

This clone showed up just once. This chain links TRBV7-9 with TRBJ1-4; 9 positions agree with TRBD1. The V gene's germline CDR1 is SEHNR and CDR2 FQNEAQ (reference sequence). V lost 1 base and J lost 6; bases outside the gene matches: 6. The CDR3 is 16 amino acids. This CDR3 is CASSLEGTGSYEKLFF. The CDR3 coding sequence is TGTGCCAGCAGCTTAGAAGGGACAGGGTCTTATGAAAAACTGTTTTTT.

The chain links TRBV5-6 to TRBJ2-3; 12 bases match TRBD2. This CDR3 is built from 15 residues. J gave up 8 bases and V 5 bases, and 9 bases lay outside the gene matches. Per germline, CDR1 SGHDT and CDR2 YYEEEE. CDR3 sequence reads: CASSSSGGAFITQYF. CDR3 coding DNA: TGTGCCAGCAGTTCTAGCGGGGGGGCCTTTATTACGCAGTATTTT.

This chain joins TRBV29-1 and TRBJ2-3; TRBD2 is a possible D gene (5 bases). This CDR3 has 14 residues. The germline CDR1 and CDR2 sequences are SQVTM and ANQGSEA. The V end lost 8 bases, the J end lost 0 bases, and 15 bases lay between the germline ends. The chain's CDR3 is CSTSDSRSTDTQYF. CDR3 bases: TGCAGCACGTCGGACTCCCGAAGCACAGATACGCAGTATTTT.

The sample holds a few counts of this clone. The rearrangement links TRBV2 to TRBJ1-1; D gene unclear. Trimming stripped 4 bases from V and 4 bases from J, with 10 bases between. There are 13 residues in the CDR3. The germline CDR1 and CDR2 sequences are SNHLY and FYNNEI. The CDR3 DNA sequence: TGTGCCAGCAGTGGAGGCCGGGGCACTGAAGCTTTCTTT. Protein sequence: CASSGGRGTEAFF.

The J gene is TRBJ2-3, the V gene TRBV7-3; D call uncertain. The germline gives CDR1 SGHTA, CDR2 FQGTGA. The germline V and J ends were trimmed by 4 bases and 5 bases, with 10 bases remaining between them. This CDR3 region has 13 residues. CDR3 protein: CASSSYPKDTQYF. CDR3 sequence (DNA): TGTGCCAGCAGCTCATACCCAAAAGATACGCAGTATTTT. Combining the CDR3 with reference TRBV7-3 and TRBJ2-3 gives the whole variable domain GAGVSQTPSNKVTEKGKYVELRCDPISGHTALYWYRQSLGQGPEFLIYFQGTGAADDSGLPNDRFFAVRPEGSVSTLKIQRTERGDSAVYLCASSSYPKDTQYFGPGTRLTVL.

The chain employs TRBV11-2 and TRBJ1-2, with D uncertain. Germline lookup yields CDR1 SGHAT and CDR2 FQNNGV. Trimming shortened V by 0 bases and J by 8 bases, and 16 bases separated the two germline ends. This CDR3 is 15 amino acids long. CDR3 coding DNA: TGTGCCAGCAGCTTAGATCGGACCCCAGGACCGGGCTACACCTTC. Amino acids: CASSLDRTPGPGYTF. Using reference TRBV11-2 and TRBJ1-2 for the parts outside the CDR3, the full variable domain is EAGVAQSPRYKIIEKRQSVAFWCNPISGHATLYWYQQILGQGPKLLIQFQNNGVVDDSQLPKDRFSAERLKGVDSTLKIQPAKLEDSAVYLCASSLDRTPGPGYTFGSGTRLTVV.

Remarks on this clone: This specimen includes other DNA sequences encoding the same CDR3. The chain links TRBV18 to TRBJ2-5; D not resolved. Trimming pared 1 base from V and 4 bases from J, leaving 1 base between. The CDR3 loop spans 11 amino acids. Germline V gives CDR1 KGHSH, CDR2 LQKENI. As DNA, the CDR3 is TGTGCCAGCTCACCACGAGAGACCCAGTACTTC. Encoded protein: CASSPRETQYF. The complete variable domain, with remaining parts taken from reference TRBV18 and TRBJ2-5, reads NAGVMQNPRHLVRRRGQEARLRCSPMKGHSHVYWYRQLPEEGLKFMVYLQKENIIDESGMPKERFSAEFPKEGPSILRIQQVVRGDSAAYFCASSPRETQYFGPGTRLLVL.

J is TRBJ1-5 and V is TRBV18; no definite D call. V was clipped by 3 bases and J by 5 bases, with 11 bases between them. Germline V gene sequence: CDR1 KGHSH, CDR2 LQKENI. The CDR3 extends over 14 amino acids. The CDR3 bases are TGTGCCAGCTCACCGGTAGACCGAGATCAGCCCCAGCATTTT. As protein: CASSPVDRDQPQHF.

The chain is built from TRBV7-8 and TRBJ1-2; D is possibly TRBD1 (6 bases). Trimming took off 1 base at V and 4 bases at J, with 13 bases between the two ends. Germline values: CDR1 SGHVS, CDR2 FQNEAQ. There are 15 residues in the CDR3. This CDR3 is CASSLEGGLGYGYTF. The CDR3, as DNA: TGTGCCAGCAGCTTAGAGGGGGGGCTCGGCTATGGCTACACCTTC.

The sample holds one count of this clone. V usage is TRBV10-2 and J usage is TRBJ1-2, with D possibly TRBD1 on 6 matching bases. Between the trimmed V and J ends, which lost 3 bases and 8 bases, there was a span of 10 bases. CDR3 length: 12 residues. The germline V gene encodes CDR1 WSHSY and CDR2 SAAADI. Written as DNA, the CDR3 is TGCGCCAGCAGTGAAATAGGGGGAGGCTACACCTTC. Translating gives CASSEIGGGYTF.

In this sample, this clone turned up once. This rearrangement joins TRBV29-1 to TRBJ2-7, with 13 bases matching TRBD2. The germline V gene has CDR1 SQVTM and CDR2 ANQGSEA. V shed 1 base and J 7 bases; nucleotides not matched to a gene: 7. There are 15 residues in the CDR3. The CDR3 sequence: CSVEGTSGRSGEQYF. DNA of the CDR3: TGCAGCGTTGAAGGGACTAGCGGGAGATCAGGGGAGCAGTACTTC.

The chain couples TRBV29-1 to TRBJ2-4, with no clear D. Trimming cost V 7 bases and J 0 bases, with 7 bases left between them. The CDR3 extends over 12 amino acids. Per the germline V gene, CDR1 is SQVTM and CDR2 is ANQGSEA. CDR3 protein: CSGEIAKNIQYF. CDR3 nucleotides: TGCAGCGGCGAGATAGCCAAAAACATTCAGTACTTC.

This sequence joins TRBV19 and TRBJ2-2, with 7 bases fitting TRBD2. The length of the CDR3 is 16 residues. V lost 5 bases to trimming and J lost 3 bases; unmatched junction nucleotides: 9. The germline gives CDR1 LNHDA, CDR2 SQIVND (reference sequence). CDR3: CASSEGGRIDTGELFF. The CDR3 DNA sequence: TGTGCCAGTAGTGAAGGCGGGAGAATCGACACCGGGGAGCTGTTTTTT.

There are a few counts of this clone. The V and J genes are TRBV18 and TRBJ1-5, with TRBD1 matching 11 bases. CDR1 is KGHSH and CDR2 is LQKENI in the germline V gene. With 3 bases clipped from V and 4 bases from J, the junction kept 2 bases outside the gene matches. This CDR3 is built from 15 residues. The DNA for the CDR3 is TGTGCCAGCTCACCGGGGACAGGGGGAAATCAGCCCCAGCATTTT. This sequence encodes CASSPGTGGNQPQHF.

The chain joins TRBV7-2 to TRBJ2-3; 8 bases are a match to TRBD1. This CDR3 region has 15 residues. CDR1 is SGHTA and CDR2 is FQGNSA in the germline V gene. The V and J ends lost 2 bases and 2 bases, in that order; junction bases with no gene match: 3. The CDR3 region is CASSLRGQVTDTQYF. The CDR3 DNA follows: TGTGCCAGCAGCTTAAGGGGACAGGTCACAGATACGCAGTATTTT.

J is TRBJ1-2 and V is TRBV10-3, with TRBD1 identical over 7 bases. Germline trimming cut 3 bases from V and 3 bases from J; bases unmatched to any gene: 4. This CDR3 spans 14 amino acids. The germline V gene encodes CDR1 ENHRY and CDR2 SYGVKD. The DNA for the CDR3 is TGTGCCATCAGTGATCTCAGGGGGGACTATGGCTACACCTTC. Translation: CAISDLRGDYGYTF.